A selection of T cell receptor beta chains follows, all from one sample in a study of cytomegalovirus exposure and HLA in healthy donors. Some clones are missing from TCRdb's copy, which holds only in-frame ones; the method was immunoSEQ multiplex PCR. The sample carries more than 130,000 clones, just under 80% recorded once. Specimen: PBMCs. These receptors were taken from a man aged 30 to 39 in good health and CMV-seronegative. CDR3s include the opening cysteine and the closing phenylalanine or tryptophan. D genes are given only for firm matches. Size tells how often a clone was seen (once, few, many) or the class of an expanded clone, and some rows leave it out.

TRBV10-3	once	TRBD1	TRBJ1-5	TGTGCCATCAGTGAGTCGAACAGGGGGATGGGCAATCAGCCCCAGCATTTT	CAISESNRGMGNQPQHF
TRBV10-1	NA	NA	TRBJ2-1	TGCGCCAGCAGTGAGGCCCAGGGTGTTGAGCAGTTCTTC	CASSEAQGVEQFF
TRBV5-1	NA	NA	TRBJ1-4	TGCGCCAGCAGCTTGGTGGGGGGTAATGAAAAACTGTTTTTT	CASSLVGGNEKLFF
TRBV5-4	NA	TRBD1	TRBJ2-1	TGTGCCAGCAGCTTGGATAGGGGGCGAGCGAACCCCTACAATGAGCAGTTCTTC	CASSLDRGRANPYNEQFF
TRBV6-5	NA	NA	TRBJ2-1	TGTGCCAGCAGTTACTCGACGACTTTAGGTCGTGAGCAGTTCTTC	CASSYSTTLGREQFF
TRBV28	NA	NA	TRBJ2-7	TGTGCCAGCAGTTTTGCAGGGGCCTTGTACGAGCAGTACTTC	CASSFAGALYEQYF
TRBV5-1	few	NA	TRBJ2-3	TGCGCTACGACGACCGGGGGCACAGATACGCAGTATTTT	CATTTGGTDTQYF
TRBV6-4	many	TRBD2	TRBJ2-1	TGTGCCAGCAGTGAGGGGGAGGGGAGCTACAATGAGCAGTTCTTC	CASSEGEGSYNEQFF
TRBV5-1	NA	TRBD2	TRBJ2-7	TGCGCCAGCAGCCGGGGGACTAGCGGATACGAGCAGTACTTC	CASSRGTSGYEQYF
TRBV5-4	NA	NA	TRBJ1-4	TGTGCCAGCAGCTTTTTCGGGGGTGCTAATGAAAAACTGTTTTTT	CASSFFGGANEKLFF
TRBV2	few	TRBD1	TRBJ1-1	TGTGCCAGCAGTAACTTGGGACAGCAAAACACTGAAGCTTTCTTT	CASSNLGQQNTEAFF
TRBV7-3	once	NA	TRBJ2-3	TGTGCCAGCAGCTCGAGCAGGGATGATACGCAGTATTTT	CASSSSRDDTQYF
TRBV5-6	few	TRBD1	TRBJ1-1	TGTGCCAGCAGCTACAGGGGGCTGGCTGAAGCTTTCTTT	CASSYRGLAEAFF
TRBV19	NA	TRBD1	TRBJ1-2	TGTGCCAGTAGTGGGTCGGGACAGGGGGAAGCGGAAGGCTACACCTTC	CASSGSGQGEAEGYTF
TRBV29-1	NA	NA	TRBJ2-7	TGCAGCGTTGAAGTATGGGGGGCCTACGAGCAGTACTTC	CSVEVWGAYEQYF
TRBV29-1	NA	NA	TRBJ1-3	TGCAGCGTCGCAACCGGGGGGGCTGGAAACACCATATATTTT	CSVATGGAGNTIYF
TRBV6-5	NA	TRBD1	TRBJ2-7	TGTGCAGTCAGCGACGGACAGGGTTCCTACGAGCAGTACTTC	CAVSDGQGSYEQYF
TRBV7-9	NA	TRBD1	TRBJ1-1	TGTGCCAGCAGCTGGGGACAGGGGGACACTGAAGCTTTCTTT	CASSWGQGDTEAFF
TRBV29-1	NA	NA	TRBJ1-2	TGCAGCGTTGGCCAGATGGACTATGGCTACACCTTC	CSVGQMDYGYTF
TRBV4-2	NA	TRBD2	TRBJ2-1	TGTGCCAGCAGCCCAGAAGGGACTAGCGGGGCCAGGGCGGAGCAGTTCTTC	CASSPEGTSGARAEQFF
TRBV28	NA	TRBD1	TRBJ2-1	TGTGCCAGCAGTCTAGGACAGGGCGGCGATGAGCAGTTCTTC	CASSLGQGGDEQFF
TRBV9	NA	NA	TRBJ1-3	TGTGCCAGCAGCGAGGGAGGGGCCCACTCTGGAAACACCATATATTTT	CASSEGGAHSGNTIYF
TRBV14	NA	NA	TRBJ2-2	TGTGCCAGCAGCCAAGATCAGGGGAGTCAGGGTACCGGGGAGCTGTTTTTT	CASSQDQGSQGTGELFF
TRBV27	NA	TRBD1	TRBJ2-7	TGTGCCAGCAGTTTGGGACAGTCCTACGAGCAGTACTTC	CASSLGQSYEQYF
TRBV10-3	once	NA	TRBJ2-5	TGTGCCATCAGAACAGGGTTCCTCTCTAAGACCCAGTACTTC	CAIRTGFLSKTQYF
TRBV12-5	NA	NA	TRBJ1-2	TGTGCTAGTGGTTCCCAATTGGGGCAGGGAATCGGGCACTATGGCTACACCTTC	CASGSQLGQGIGHYGYTF
TRBV5-1	NA	TRBD1	TRBJ2-1	TGCGCCAGCAGCGAGTGGACAGGCTACAATGAGCAGTTCTTC	CASSEWTGYNEQFF
TRBV11-2	NA	NA	TRBJ2-7	TGTGCCAGCAGCCTAGAGGGTGTCCAGGGTGTGTTC	CASSLEGVQGVF
TRBV28	NA	NA	TRBJ1-5	TGTGCCAGCAGTAACGCGGACATCCCTAATCAGCCCCAGCATTTT	CASSNADIPNQPQHF
TRBV7-6	NA	NA	TRBJ2-7	TGTGCCAGCAGCTTAGCCGTCCCCCACGAGCAGTACTTC	CASSLAVPHEQYF
TRBV6-1	NA	TRBD2	TRBJ2-7	TGTGCCAGCAGTGTGGTCTTCGCTAGCGGGGGCCCGTCCTACGAGCAGTACTTC	CASSVVFASGGPSYEQYF
TRBV18	NA	NA	TRBJ2-3	TGTGCCAGCTCACCACCTAGCATCGCAGATACGCAGTATTTT	CASSPPSIADTQYF
TRBV6-1	NA	NA	TRBJ1-5	TGTGCCAGCAGAATACAGGGCTTGAGCAATCAGCCCCAGCATTTT	CASRIQGLSNQPQHF
TRBV7-9	NA	NA	TRBJ1-5	TGTGCCAGCAGCAGACAAGAGGGAATGCCCCAGCATTTT	CASSRQEGMPQHF
TRBV7-8	once	NA	TRBJ1-2	TGTGCCAGCAGCTTAATGGGTTCCGGGGGGGGCTACACCTTC	CASSLMGSGGGYTF
TRBV28	few	NA	TRBJ1-1	TGTGCCAGCAGTTTACGTCAGGGTTGGACTGAAGCTTTCTTT	CASSLRQGWTEAFF
TRBV2	NA	TRBD1	TRBJ1-2	TGTGCCAGCAGTGCGGACAGGCCCTACACCTTC	CASSADRPYTF
TRBV6-5	NA	TRBD1	TRBJ1-6	TGTGCCAGCAGGACAGGGGATTCACCCCTCCACTTT	CASRTGDSPLHF
TRBV18	few	TRBD1	TRBJ2-2	TGTGCCAGCTCACCGGGACAGGGGACCGGGGAGCTGTTTTTT	CASSPGQGTGELFF
TRBV14	NA	NA	TRBJ1-1	TGTGCCAGCAGCCAATCGGGGAACACTGAAGCTTTCTTT	CASSQSGNTEAFF
TRBV18	NA	NA	TRBJ1-5	TGTGCCAGCTCCCCGGGGGAGGCTTACAATCAGCCCCAGCATTTT	CASSPGEAYNQPQHF
TRBV7-9	NA	TRBD1	TRBJ1-1	TGTGCCAGCAGTACAACAGGGGAGAACACTGAAGCTTTCTTT	CASSTTGENTEAFF
TRBV27	NA	NA	TRBJ2-2	TGTGCCAGCAGTTTAGGGAGTATAACCGGGGAGCTGTTTTTT	CASSLGSITGELFF
TRBV5-8	NA	TRBD1	TRBJ2-5	TGTGCCAGCAGCTCCCGGACAGGGGGAGATGAGACCCAGTACTTC	CASSSRTGGDETQYF
TRBV5-1	NA	TRBD1	TRBJ1-1	TGCGCCAGCAGCTTGGTCGGGCAGGGGGTCACTGAAGCTTTCTTT	CASSLVGQGVTEAFF
TRBV21-1	NA	NA	TRBJ2-7	TGTGCCAGCAGCCCCACTAGCGGGAACTTCCACTACGAGCAGTACTTC	CASSPTSGNFHYEQYF
TRBV4-1	once	TRBD1	TRBJ1-5	TGCGCCAGCAGCCAAGAAATGGGACAGGGCAATCAGCCCCAGCATTTT	CASSQEMGQGNQPQHF
TRBV15	NA	NA	TRBJ2-2	TGTGCCACCAGCAGAGTGTCTGTTCTCGGGGAGCTGTTTTTT	CATSRVSVLGELFF
TRBV4-1	NA	NA	TRBJ1-3	TGCGCCAGCAGCCAAAGCAAAATTTCTGGAAACACCATATATTTT	CASSQSKISGNTIYF
TRBV5-4	NA	NA	TRBJ2-7	TGTGCCAGCAGCTTGGCCTCGGAAGGGGGCGAGCAGTACTTC	CASSLASEGGEQYF